Shown below are 17 T cell receptor beta chains from a single sample sequenced in a study of post-analysis software for immune sequencing data. Broader study findings: With TRBV5-6, TRBV5-1 and TRBV20-1 included, about 5 TRBV segments were more frequent in patients than in controls.

Built from TCR beta cDNA, the libraries had unique molecular identifiers in them. TCRdb called the PCR reads again in MiXCR, with one record for every CDR3 protein. The sample includes about 400,000 distinct CDR3 sequences, 30% to 45% of them seen just once. Which antigens these TCRs recognize remains unknown. Sequenced: blood. The receptors come from a girl between 5 and 17 years old with multiple sclerosis.

The rearrangement joins TRBV5-6 to TRBJ1-2, with D maybe TRBD1 (5 bases). The CDR3 has 13 residues. The germline CDR1 and CDR2 sequences are SGHDT and YYEEEE. V was trimmed by 6 bases and J by 7 bases, leaving 16 bases between them. CDR3 DNA: TGTGCCAGCACCGAGGGGTCCCAGGGTGGCTACACCTTC. Translation gives CASTEGSQGGYTF.

The rearrangement joins TRBV5-1 to TRBJ1-1, with TRBD1 matching over 12 bases. The CDR3 is 17 amino acids. Germline CDR1 is SGHRS and CDR2 is YFSETQ. V was pared by 0 bases and J by 4 bases, with 7 bases of the junction left unmatched. DNA of the CDR3: TGCGCCAGCAGCTTGGTCTCCGGGACAGGGGGCACCACTGAAGCTTTCTTT. Its protein product is CASSLVSGTGGTTEAFF.

This clonotype has just a few counts. V is TRBV5-1 and J is TRBJ1-2; 7 bases fit TRBD1. The length of the CDR3 is 14 residues. The V gene end was trimmed by 5 bases and the J gene end by 3 bases; junction bases not matched to a gene: 7. In germline, CDR1 is SGHRS, CDR2 YFSETQ. CDR3: CASRQGPSDYGYTF. The CDR3 nucleotides read TGCGCCAGCAGACAGGGGCCTTCTGACTATGGCTACACCTTC.

This sequence joins TRBV20-1 and TRBJ2-3; D is ambiguous. V lost 0 bases, J lost 5 bases, and 6 bases lay in between. Germline V gene data show CDR1 as DFQATT and CDR2 as SNEGSKA (reference sequence). The CDR3 has 12 residues. The CDR3 DNA sequence: TGCAGTGCTAGAGATTCAGGAGATACGCAGTATTTT. Translating gives CSARDSGDTQYF.

The rearrangement joins TRBV28 to TRBJ2-2; 8 positions match TRBD1. CDR1 and CDR2 (germline): MDHEN, SYDVKM. There are 14 residues in the CDR3. Germline trimming cut 5 bases from V and 6 bases from J; bases unmatched to any gene: 5. CDR3 amino acids: CASSRQGWSGELFF. In DNA form, the CDR3 reads TGTGCCAGCAGTCGACAGGGGTGGTCCGGGGAGCTGTTTTTT.

This rearrangement joins TRBV7-6 to TRBJ1-6; possibly TRBD1 for D (6 bases). The CDR3 totals 16 residues. Germline CDR1 is SGHVS and CDR2 is FNYEAQ. The V gene lost 1 base and the J gene lost 5 bases, with 12 bases spanning the gap. The CDR3 DNA reads as TGTGCCAGCAGCTTAGACCCGGACAGAGATAATTCACCCCTCCACTTT. Residues: CASSLDPDRDNSPLHF.

Written as DNA, the CDR3 is TGTGCCAGCAGTCCCCAGGGGACCAATGAGCAGTTCTTC. Translated: CASSPQGTNEQFF. The J gene is TRBJ2-1, the V gene TRBV6-5, with D possibly matching TRBD1 (6 bases). V was clipped by 5 bases and J by 6 bases, with 11 bases between them. CDR1 and CDR2 (germline): MNHEY, SVGAGI. The CDR3 runs 13 residues.

The V gene is TRBV11-3, the J gene TRBJ2-7; no firm D call. The CDR3 spans 13 residues. Trimming left V 0 bases short and J 6 bases short, with 9 bases between. Per germline, CDR1 SGHNT and CDR2 YENEEA. Written as DNA, the CDR3 is TGTGCCAGCAGCTTAGATGAAAGGCGCGAGCAGTACTTC. It is translated as CASSLDERREQYF.

The chain carries TRBV7-2 and TRBJ2-7; 7 bases fit TRBD1. The ends lost 3 bases at V and 4 bases at J; junction bases unmatched: 6. Germline values: CDR1 SGHTA, CDR2 FQGNSA. CDR3 size: 14 residues. The CDR3 bases are TGTGCCAGCAGCTTGAGGGACAGCATTTACGAGCAGTACTTC. Residues: CASSLRDSIYEQYF. The full variable domain, in which reference TRBV7-2 and TRBJ2-7 provide the parts outside the CDR3, is GAGVSQSPSNKVTEKGKDVELRCDPISGHTALYWYRQSLGQGLEFLIYFQGNSAPDKSGLPSDRFSAERTGGSVSTLTIQRTQQEDSAVYLCASSLRDSIYEQYFGPGTRLTVT.

This clonotype has a handful of counts. The gene calls are TRBV28 and TRBJ2-1, with D tentatively TRBD1 (6 bases). CDR3 size: 18 residues. V was trimmed by 6 bases and J by 12 bases, leaving 33 bases between them. Looked up from germline, CDR1 is MDHEN and CDR2 is SYDVKM. CDR3 region: CASSPPRIYRQGRVGQFF. The CDR3 DNA sequence: TGTGCCAGCAGCCCCCCTCGTATTTATCGGCAGGGGCGGGTCGGGCAGTTCTTC.

In the case of this clonotype: A read error may explain this, as a much larger clone is one base away. This chain connects TRBV20-1 to TRBJ2-3, with D perhaps TRBD2 (6 bases). CDR1 is DFQATT, CDR2 SNEGSKA, per germline (reference sequence). The CDR3 covers 14 residues. The CDR3: CSARDRDSTGTQYF. The CDR3 nucleotides read TGCAGTGCTAGAGATCGGGACTCCACAGGTACGCAGTATTTT.

This clonotype was seen once. This rearrangement joins TRBV6-2 or TRBV6-3 to TRBJ1-5, with 8 bases identical to TRBD1. With V trimmed by 2 bases and J by 7 bases, 10 bases remained unmatched. The CDR3 is 16 amino acids. Per the germline V gene, CDR1 is MNHEY and CDR2 is SVGEGT. The CDR3 reads CASSYARTGTVQPQHF. The CDR3 DNA reads as TGTGCCAGCAGTTACGCCAGGACAGGGACCGTACAGCCCCAGCATTTT.

This rearrangement joins TRBV12-3 or TRBV12-4 to TRBJ1-2; perhaps TRBD1 as D (5 bases). Deletions cut 3 bases from V and 8 bases from J, with 16 bases between. The CDR3 length is 14 residues. The CDR3 nucleotides read TGTGCCAGCAGTTTCGGGGGGGGAAGAGGCGGCTACACCTTC. It encodes CASSFGGGRGGYTF.

This clonotype appeared a few times. The rearrangement uses TRBV4-3 and TRBJ1-6, with D uncertain. From germline, CDR1 is LGHNA and CDR2 YSLEER. The ends were cut back, 5 bases at V and 11 bases at J, with 19 bases in the middle. The CDR3 runs to 15 residues. The CDR3 bases are TGCGCCAGCAGCGTCGGGAGCTCTCCTCCGGCACCCCTCCACTTT. This encodes CASSVGSSPPAPLHF.

The rearrangement joins TRBV15 to TRBJ2-3; the D is unclear. CDR1 and CDR2 (germline): LNHNV, YYDKDF (reference sequence). V lost 3 bases and J 2 bases, leaving 12 bases between the germline ends. The CDR3 spans 15 residues. The CDR3 protein is CATSRESGLTDTQYF. The CDR3, as DNA: TGTGCCACCAGCAGGGAATCGGGCCTCACAGATACGCAGTATTTT.

This chain links TRBV7-9 with TRBJ1-4, with D maybe TRBD1 (5 bases). CDR1 is SEHNR and CDR2 is FQNEAQ in the germline V gene (reference sequence). This CDR3 comprises 14 residues. The V end was cut by 6 bases, the J end by 3 bases, with 11 bases between. The CDR3 here is CASSPGKPNEKLFF. The CDR3 DNA sequence: TGTGCCAGCAGTCCAGGGAAACCTAATGAAAAACTGTTTTTT.

This clonotype came up a few times. V usage is TRBV7-2 and J usage is TRBJ2-7; 9 bases agree with TRBD1. The germline CDR1 and CDR2 sequences are SGHTA and FQGNSA. Trimming at V came to 3 bases and at J to 7 bases, leaving 13 bases not matched to a gene. The CDR3 extends over 16 amino acids. CDR3: CASSLASTGGGHEQYF. CDR3 DNA sequence: TGTGCCAGCAGCTTGGCGTCGACAGGGGGTGGGCATGAGCAGTACTTC.